These T cell receptor beta chains were read from a single sample in a study of cytomegalovirus exposure and HLA in healthy donors. TCRdb's copy holds only in-frame clones and misses some; the assay was immunoSEQ multiplex PCR. This table holds approximately 88,000 clones, less than 85% found once. Material for sequencing was PBMCs. These TCRs come from a man younger than 45 in good health and CMV-seropositive. The conserved cysteine and the conserved F or W are not part of the CDR3 here. Clone size appears in some rows only: once, few, many, or a class for an expanded clone.

ASSFLPQGAGNTIY | TRBV19 | - | TRBJ1-3
ASSLGLAGAPRDTQY | TRBV5-1 | - | TRBJ2-3
ASSLAPNTEAF | TRBV7-9 | - | TRBJ1-1
AWSRVNEQF | TRBV30 | - | TRBJ2-1
ASSLSTSGKQF | TRBV7-8 | - | TRBJ2-1
ASSERSKLGELF | TRBV6-1 | - | TRBJ2-2
ASSPAVAGVDEQF | TRBV7-9 | - | TRBJ2-1
ASQTGNNEQF | TRBV19 | - | TRBJ2-1
AISESAMNTGELF | TRBV10-3 | - | TRBJ2-2
ASSADSDQPQH | TRBV7-9 | - | TRBJ1-5
ASSTAGALTDTQY | TRBV4-3 | - | TRBJ2-3
ASSFDSNTGELF | TRBV5-1 | - | TRBJ2-2
ATSRVGTNTEAF | TRBV15 | - | TRBJ1-1
ASSYSSSYEQY | TRBV6-5 | - | -
SAESGNEQF | TRBV20-1 | - | TRBJ2-1
ASKGDMNSPLH | TRBV2 | - | TRBJ1-6
ASSNAGTGRGEQY | TRBV19 | few | TRBJ2-5
ASSFRTTGYGYT | TRBV27 | - | TRBJ1-2
ASRGQIPYEQY | TRBV6-5 | - | TRBJ2-7
ASSIARGETQY | TRBV19 | once | TRBJ2-5
ASRLSGTPDSPLH | TRBV7-3 | - | TRBJ1-6
AWTGVDSPLH | TRBV30 | - | TRBJ1-6
ASRVSDNSGNTIY | TRBV6-5 | few | TRBJ1-3
SVQTGFEQY | TRBV29-1 | - | TRBJ2-7
ASSSGNSGNTIY | TRBV6-5 | - | TRBJ1-3
ASSFHGLEAF | TRBV28 | - | TRBJ1-1
ATSRDDTGYDEQY | TRBV15 | once | TRBJ2-7
ASSQPKGVEGGDTQY | TRBV4-2 | few | TRBJ2-3
SVGSGTEAF | TRBV29-1 | - | TRBJ1-1
ASSSSAGDLEQY | TRBV11-2 | - | TRBJ2-7
ASSQRTSGGTDTQY | TRBV5-4 | - | TRBJ2-3
ASSKGQGGYEQY | TRBV5-1 | few | TRBJ2-7
ATSRGSGGPETQY | TRBV15 | few | TRBJ2-5
ASSLVGNAGNTIY | TRBV5-1 | - | TRBJ1-3
ASSLSASGNTDTQY | TRBV7-2 | few | TRBJ2-3
ASSQDLAAFEAF | TRBV4-1 | few | TRBJ1-1
ASRRGSTEAF | TRBV25-1 | - | TRBJ1-1
SSSHRTGKGFRHLH | TRBV7-9 | - | TRBJ1-6
ASSLGLAGGRYEQY | TRBV6-6 | - | TRBJ2-7
ASSTQDRASKETQY | TRBV7-2 | - | TRBJ2-5
ASSQETDNEQF | TRBV4-3 | - | TRBJ2-1
ASSHTTGTLSTNEKLF | TRBV7-9 | - | TRBJ1-4
ASSPDRLPTEAF | TRBV28 | - | TRBJ1-1
ASSEAGGLGTEAF | TRBV19 | - | TRBJ1-1
ASSYFSEDTQY | TRBV6-5 | few | TRBJ2-3
ASSINNQPQH | TRBV19 | once | TRBJ1-5
ASSLLDRGFFQPQH | TRBV7-2 | - | TRBJ1-5
ASSYGEETQY | TRBV6-5 | - | TRBJ2-5
ASSLLYGYT | TRBV28 | - | TRBJ1-2
ASSVAPGANYEQY | TRBV9 | - | -
ASSVGYSSYEQY | TRBV9 | - | TRBJ2-7
ASSYGGSTNEKLF | TRBV28 | - | TRBJ1-4
ASSFRGGHEQY | TRBV27 | few | TRBJ2-7